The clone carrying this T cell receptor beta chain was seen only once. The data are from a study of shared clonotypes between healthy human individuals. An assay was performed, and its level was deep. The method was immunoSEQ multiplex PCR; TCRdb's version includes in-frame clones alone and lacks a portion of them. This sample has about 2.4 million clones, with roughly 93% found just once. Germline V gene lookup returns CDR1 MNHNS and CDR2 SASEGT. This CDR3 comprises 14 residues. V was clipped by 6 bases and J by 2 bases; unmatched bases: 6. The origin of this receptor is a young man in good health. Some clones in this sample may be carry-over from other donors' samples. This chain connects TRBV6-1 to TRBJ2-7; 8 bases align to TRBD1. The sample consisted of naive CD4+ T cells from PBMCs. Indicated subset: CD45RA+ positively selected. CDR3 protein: CASRGTGGAYEQYF. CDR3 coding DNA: TGTGCCAGCAGGGGGACAGGAGGCGCCTACGAGCAGTACTTC.